A selection of T cell receptor beta chains follows, all from one sample in a study of a mutant IDH1 vaccine in newly diagnosed glioma. These receptors have no identified antigens. Libraries were prepared by immunoSEQ multiplex PCR; TCRdb keeps only in-frame clonotypes and omits some of them. The repertoire holds around 120,000 clones, with roughly 77% as singletons. The sample consisted of PBMCs, taken from a glioma patient whose treatment included an IDH1 peptide vaccine. Receptor source: a man aged 40-55 years with glioma. Each CDR3 is given with its conserved first and last residue. D genes are given only for firm matches. Size values are once, few and many counts, or a class for expanded clones, and some rows have none.

D gene	V gene	J gene	clone size	CDR3 protein	CDR3 DNA
NA	TRBV6-6	TRBJ1-5	NA	CASREGGSNQPQHF	TGTGCCAGCAGGGAGGGCGGTAGCAATCAGCCCCAGCATTTT
TRBD1	TRBV19	TRBJ2-3	NA	CASSQQGQATGTQYF	TGTGCCAGTAGTCAACAGGGACAGGCTACGGGTACGCAGTATTTT
TRBD1	TRBV5-8	TRBJ1-5	once	CASSSGTGQHF	TGTGCCAGCAGCTCCGGGACAGGGCAGCATTTT
TRBD1	TRBV4-2	TRBJ1-1	NA	CATGTGGVNTEAFF	TGTGCCACCGGGACAGGAGGAGTGAACACTGAAGCTTTCTTT
NA	TRBV6-5	TRBJ2-1	NA	CASSRERKPVYEQFF	TGTGCCAGCAGCCGTGAGCGGAAGCCGGTGTATGAGCAGTTCTTC
NA	TRBV6-5	TRBJ1-1	few	CASTFGPLNTEAFF	TGTGCCAGCACGTTTGGACCGCTGAACACTGAAGCTTTCTTT
NA	TRBV21-1	TRBJ2-6	few	CASGSCGGANVLTF	TGTGCCAGCGGCTCCTGCGGAGGGGCCAACGTCCTGACTTTC
NA	TRBV6-5	TRBJ2-7	NA	CASSYSSGVGGEQYF	TGTGCCAGCAGTTACTCGTCGGGCGTTGGTGGTGAGCAGTACTTC
NA	TRBV2	TRBJ2-7	NA	CASTPRLRGDFSYEQYF	TGTGCCAGCACCCCGAGACTCAGGGGCGATTTCTCCTACGAGCAGTACTTC
TRBD1	TRBV7-6	TRBJ1-2	NA	CASSQDRGFDGYTF	TGTGCCAGCAGCCAAGACAGGGGTTTCGATGGCTACACCTTC
NA	TRBV11-2	TRBJ1-2	NA	CASSSPRRIYGYTF	TGTGCCAGCAGCTCCCCCCGTCGTATCTATGGCTACACCTTC
NA	TRBV28	TRBJ2-5	NA	CATLDQETQYF	TGTGCCACCCTGGACCAAGAGACCCAGTACTTC
NA	TRBV19	TRBJ2-2	NA	CASSIEGSGELFF	TGTGCCAGTAGTATAGAGGGGTCCGGGGAGCTGTTTTTT
TRBD1	TRBV2	TRBJ2-7	once	CASSERTGVSYEQYF	TGTGCCAGCAGTGAAAGGACAGGGGTCTCCTACGAGCAGTACTTC
NA	TRBV5-1	TRBJ1-1	NA	CASSIRGDTEAFF	TGCGCCAGCAGCATTCGGGGTGACACTGAAGCTTTCTTT
TRBD1	TRBV5-4	TRBJ2-1	NA	CASSSATGGYTPLQNEQFF	TGTGCCAGCAGCTCGGCCACAGGGGGCTATACCCCCCTACAGAATGAGCAGTTCTTC
NA	TRBV25-1	TRBJ2-1	once	CASSEGYHEQFF	TGTGCCAGCAGTGAAGGGTACCATGAGCAGTTCTTC
TRBD2	TRBV7-3	TRBJ2-2	NA	CASSSLPAGAGELFF	TGTGCCAGCAGCTCTCTACCCGCGGGAGCCGGGGAGCTGTTTTTT
NA	TRBV7-9	TRBJ2-7	NA	CASSSSFEYEQYF	TGTGCCAGCAGCTCTAGCTTTGAGTACGAGCAGTACTTC
NA	TRBV4-2	TRBJ2-6	NA	CASSRGARDTSSGANVLTF	TGTGCCAGCAGCCGGGGGGCGAGGGACACCAGCTCTGGGGCCAACGTCCTGACTTTC
NA	TRBV5-1	TRBJ2-7	NA	CASSGGGYEQYF	TGCGCCAGCAGCGGAGGGGGGTACGAGCAGTACTTC
TRBD2	TRBV28	TRBJ2-3	NA	CASSGRSGRDLSTDTQYF	TGTGCCAGCAGTGGTCGTAGCGGGCGAGATCTTAGCACAGATACGCAGTATTTT
NA	TRBV7-9	TRBJ2-2	NA	CASSSNREPTGELFF	TGTGCCAGCAGCTCAAACCGGGAACCTACCGGGGAGCTGTTTTTT
NA	TRBV5-4	TRBJ1-2	NA	CASSLDGNYGYTF	TGTGCCAGCAGCTTAGACGGTAACTATGGCTACACCTTC
NA	TRBV19	TRBJ2-7	NA	CASSVEGTYEQYF	TGTGCCAGTAGCGTCGAGGGAACCTACGAGCAGTACTTC
NA	TRBV2	TRBJ2-3	NA	CASSDLVGLTDTQYF	TGTGCCAGCAGTGATTTGGTAGGGCTGACAGATACGCAGTATTTT
TRBD1	TRBV6-1	TRBJ2-1	NA	CASIGQVGEQFF	TGTGCCAGCATAGGACAGGTCGGTGAGCAGTTCTTC
TRBD1	TRBV7-9	TRBJ1-4	few	CASSFGTGNEKLFF	TGTGCCAGCAGCTTCGGGACAGGGAACGAAAAACTGTTTTTT
NA	TRBV11-3	TRBJ2-2	once	CASSFSFSGELFF	TGTGCCAGCAGCTTCAGCTTCTCCGGGGAGCTGTTTTTT
NA	TRBV5-4	TRBJ1-2	NA	CASSPNSDGYGYTF	TGTGCCAGCAGCCCAAACAGTGACGGGTATGGCTACACCTTC
NA	TRBV15	TRBJ2-1	NA	CATSRGGPSGEDEQFF	TGTGCCACCAGCAGAGGGGGACCCTCCGGCGAAGATGAGCAGTTCTTC
NA	TRBV5-1	TRBJ1-3	NA	CASSLGGSGNTIYF	TGCGCCAGCAGCTTGGGTGGCTCTGGAAACACCATATATTTT
TRBD1	TRBV5-1	TRBJ1-2	NA	CASSPDGTGYGYTF	TGCGCCAGCAGCCCGGATGGGACAGGCTATGGCTACACCTTC
NA	TRBV7-8	TRBJ1-5	NA	CASSPAGTPNQPQHF	TGTGCCAGCAGCCCAGCCGGGACCCCAAATCAGCCCCAGCATTTT
NA	TRBV7-2	TRBJ2-1	NA	CASSLRRHNEQFF	TGTGCCAGCAGCTTACGGAGGCACAATGAGCAGTTCTTC
TRBD1	TRBV6-5	TRBJ1-4	NA	CASSLSGTGNEKLFF	TGTGCCAGCAGCCTTTCTGGGACAGGGAATGAAAAACTGTTTTTT
NA	TRBV4-2	TRBJ2-2	NA	CASSQDEAGTFTGELFF	TGTGCCAGCAGCCAAGATGAGGCAGGGACTTTCACCGGGGAGCTGTTTTTT
NA	TRBV9	TRBJ2-2	NA	CASRRTDANTGELFF	TGTGCCAGCAGGAGGACAGACGCAAACACCGGGGAGCTGTTTTTT
TRBD2	TRBV15	TRBJ2-1	NA	CATSRGRRTSLRNEQFF	TGTGCCACCAGCAGAGGACGGAGGACTAGCCTTAGGAATGAGCAGTTCTTC
TRBD1	TRBV13	TRBJ1-3	NA	CASTRTGGAFGNTIYF	TGTGCCAGCACCCGGACAGGGGGCGCCTTTGGAAATACCATATATTTT
TRBD1	TRBV30	TRBJ1-1	few	CAWDRQGNTEAFF	TGTGCCTGGGATAGACAGGGGAACACTGAAGCTTTCTTT
TRBD2	TRBV10-3	TRBJ2-7	NA	CAIRPGLAGGEQYF	TGTGCCATCAGACCGGGACTAGCGGGAGGCGAGCAGTACTTC
NA	TRBV11-3	TRBJ2-2	NA	CASSLARSSGTGELFF	TGTGCCAGCAGCCTCGCACGGAGTTCGGGCACCGGGGAGCTGTTTTTT
TRBD2	TRBV5-1	TRBJ2-5	once	CASSPLALETQYF	TGCGCCAGCAGCCCACTAGCGCTAGAGACCCAGTACTTC
NA	TRBV7-8	TRBJ2-7	NA	CASSLAGRVSSYEQYF	TGTGCCAGCAGCTTAGCGGGACGGGTGAGCTCCTACGAGCAGTACTTC
NA	TRBV15	TRBJ2-5	NA	CATSRTVEETQYF	TGTGCCACCAGCAGGACAGTCGAAGAGACCCAGTACTTC
NA	TRBV7-2	TRBJ2-3	NA	CASSLDGDSTDTQYF	TGTGCCAGCAGCTTAGACGGAGATAGCACAGATACGCAGTATTTT
NA	TRBV5-4	TRBJ2-2	NA	CASSLGYPNANTGELFF	TGTGCCAGCAGCTTGGGCTACCCAAACGCGAACACCGGGGAGCTGTTTTTT